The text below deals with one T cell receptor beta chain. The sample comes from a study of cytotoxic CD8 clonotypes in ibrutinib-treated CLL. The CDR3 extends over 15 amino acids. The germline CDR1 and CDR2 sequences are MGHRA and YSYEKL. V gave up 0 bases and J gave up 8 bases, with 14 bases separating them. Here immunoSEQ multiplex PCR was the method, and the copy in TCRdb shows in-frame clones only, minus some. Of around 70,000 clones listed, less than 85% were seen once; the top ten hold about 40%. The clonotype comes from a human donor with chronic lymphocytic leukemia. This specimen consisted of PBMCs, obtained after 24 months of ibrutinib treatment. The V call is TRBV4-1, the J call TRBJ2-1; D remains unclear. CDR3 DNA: TGCGCCAGCAGCCAAGAATTATACGGGTTACATGAGCAGTTCTTC. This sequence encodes CASSQELYGLHEQFF.